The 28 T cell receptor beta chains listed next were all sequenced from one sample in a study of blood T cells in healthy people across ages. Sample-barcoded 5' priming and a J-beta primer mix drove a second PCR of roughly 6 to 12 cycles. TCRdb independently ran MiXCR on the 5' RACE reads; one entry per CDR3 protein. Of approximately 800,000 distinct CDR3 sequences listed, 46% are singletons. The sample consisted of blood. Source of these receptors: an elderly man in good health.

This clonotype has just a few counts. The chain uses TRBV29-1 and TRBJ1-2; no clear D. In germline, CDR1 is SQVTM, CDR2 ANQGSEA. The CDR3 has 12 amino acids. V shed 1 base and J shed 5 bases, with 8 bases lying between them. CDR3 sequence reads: CSVEAEEYGYTF. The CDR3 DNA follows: TGCAGCGTTGAAGCAGAGGAATATGGCTACACCTTC.

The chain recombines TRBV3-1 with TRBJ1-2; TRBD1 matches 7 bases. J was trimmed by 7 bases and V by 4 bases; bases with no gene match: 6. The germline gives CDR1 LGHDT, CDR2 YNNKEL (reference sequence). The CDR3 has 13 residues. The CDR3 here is CASSRSTGSGYTF. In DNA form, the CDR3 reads TGTGCCAGCAGCCGTTCGACAGGGTCTGGCTACACCTTC.

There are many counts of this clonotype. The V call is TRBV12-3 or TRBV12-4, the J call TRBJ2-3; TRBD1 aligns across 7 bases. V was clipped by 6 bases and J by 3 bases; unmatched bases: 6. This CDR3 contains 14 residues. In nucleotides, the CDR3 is TGTGCCAGCAGCTTGGGACAGCCGACAGATACGCAGTATTTT. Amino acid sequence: CASSLGQPTDTQYF.

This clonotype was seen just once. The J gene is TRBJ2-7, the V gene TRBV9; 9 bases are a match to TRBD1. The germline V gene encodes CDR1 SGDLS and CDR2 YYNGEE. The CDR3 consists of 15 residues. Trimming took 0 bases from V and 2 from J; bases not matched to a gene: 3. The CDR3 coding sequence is TGTGCCAGCAGCGTAGACACAGGGGGCCCCTACGAGCAGTACTTC. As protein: CASSVDTGGPYEQYF.

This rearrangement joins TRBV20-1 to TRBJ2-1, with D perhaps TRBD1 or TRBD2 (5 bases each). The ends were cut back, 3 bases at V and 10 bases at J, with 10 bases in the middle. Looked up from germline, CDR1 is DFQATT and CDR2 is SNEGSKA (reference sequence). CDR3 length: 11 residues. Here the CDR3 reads CSASIRGEQFF. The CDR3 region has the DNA TGCAGTGCTAGTATCCGGGGCGAGCAGTTCTTC.

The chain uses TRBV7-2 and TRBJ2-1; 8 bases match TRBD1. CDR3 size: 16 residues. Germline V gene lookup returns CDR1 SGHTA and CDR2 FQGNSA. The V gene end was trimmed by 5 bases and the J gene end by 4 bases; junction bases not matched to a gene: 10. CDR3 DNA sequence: TGTGCCAGCAGCCCCACGGGACAGGTAACTTACAATGAGCAGTTCTTC. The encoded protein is CASSPTGQVTYNEQFF. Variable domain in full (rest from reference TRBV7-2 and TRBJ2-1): GAGVSQSPSNKVTEKGKDVELRCDPISGHTALYWYRQSLGQGLEFLIYFQGNSAPDKSGLPSDRFSAERTGGSVSTLTIQRTQQEDSAVYLCASSPTGQVTYNEQFFGPGTRLTVL.

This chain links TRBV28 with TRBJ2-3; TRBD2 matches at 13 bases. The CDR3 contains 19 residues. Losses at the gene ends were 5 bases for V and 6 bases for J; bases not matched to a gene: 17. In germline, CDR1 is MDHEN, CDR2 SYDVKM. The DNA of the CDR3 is TGTGCCAGCAGTACGACTAGCGGGAGGCCTCCAGGGGGTTGGGATACGCAGTATTTT. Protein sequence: CASSTTSGRPPGGWDTQYF.

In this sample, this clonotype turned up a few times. The CDR3 DNA reads TGTGCCAGCAGCTTAGAATGGACAGATACGCAGTATTTT. Amino acids: CASSLEWTDTQYF. The chain combines TRBV7-8 with TRBJ2-3, with unresolved D. Germline values: CDR1 SGHVS, CDR2 FQNEAQ. Trimming pared 1 base from V and 3 bases from J, leaving 5 bases between. This CDR3 comprises 13 residues.

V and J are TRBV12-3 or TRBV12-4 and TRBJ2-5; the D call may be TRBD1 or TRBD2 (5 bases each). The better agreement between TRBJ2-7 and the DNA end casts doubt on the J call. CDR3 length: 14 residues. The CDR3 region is CASSLHSVGDEQYF. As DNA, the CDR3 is TGTGCCAGCAGCCTACACAGCGTGGGGGACGAGCAGTACTTC.

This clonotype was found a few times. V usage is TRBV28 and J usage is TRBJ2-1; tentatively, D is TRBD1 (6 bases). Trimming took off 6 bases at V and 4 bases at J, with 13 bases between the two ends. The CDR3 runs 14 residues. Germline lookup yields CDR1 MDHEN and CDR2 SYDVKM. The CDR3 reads CASSGTQKYNEQFF. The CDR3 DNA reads TGTGCCAGCAGCGGGACACAGAAATACAATGAGCAGTTCTTC.

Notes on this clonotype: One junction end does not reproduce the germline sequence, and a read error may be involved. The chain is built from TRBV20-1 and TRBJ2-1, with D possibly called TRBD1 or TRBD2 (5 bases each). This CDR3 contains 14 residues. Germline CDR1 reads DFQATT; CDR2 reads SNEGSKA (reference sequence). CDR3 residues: CSAGEGFQYNEQFF. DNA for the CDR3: TGCAGTGCTGGAGAGGGGTTCCAGTACAATGAGCAGTTCTTC.

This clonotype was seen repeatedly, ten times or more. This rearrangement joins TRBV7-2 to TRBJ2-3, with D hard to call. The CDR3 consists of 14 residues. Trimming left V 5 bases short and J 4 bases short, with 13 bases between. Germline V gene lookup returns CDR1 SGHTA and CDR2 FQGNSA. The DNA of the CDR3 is TGTGCCAGCAGCCTGGACGCAACACCAGATACGCAGTATTTT. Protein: CASSLDATPDTQYF.

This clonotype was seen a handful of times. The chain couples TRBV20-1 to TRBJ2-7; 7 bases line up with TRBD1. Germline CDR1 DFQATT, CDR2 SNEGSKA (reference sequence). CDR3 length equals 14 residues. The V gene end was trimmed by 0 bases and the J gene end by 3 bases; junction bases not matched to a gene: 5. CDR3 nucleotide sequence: TGCAGTGCTAGAGATCAAGGGGGCATCTACGAGCAGTACTTC. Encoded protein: CSARDQGGIYEQYF.

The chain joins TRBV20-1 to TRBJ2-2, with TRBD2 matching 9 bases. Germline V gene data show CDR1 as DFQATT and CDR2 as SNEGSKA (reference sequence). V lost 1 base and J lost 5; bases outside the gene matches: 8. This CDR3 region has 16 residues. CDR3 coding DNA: TGCAGTGCTAGAGTGGTGGCGGGAGGGAAAACCGGGGAGCTGTTTTTT. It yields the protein CSARVVAGGKTGELFF.

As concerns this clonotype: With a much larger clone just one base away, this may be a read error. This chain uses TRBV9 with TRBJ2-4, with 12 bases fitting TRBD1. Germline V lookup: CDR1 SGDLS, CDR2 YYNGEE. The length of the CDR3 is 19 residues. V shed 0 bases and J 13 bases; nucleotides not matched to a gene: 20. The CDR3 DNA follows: TGTGCCAGCAGCGTAGAGGGAGGAAAGGGGGACAGGGGGCGGAATGAGCAGTACTTC. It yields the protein CASSVEGGKGDRGRNEQYF. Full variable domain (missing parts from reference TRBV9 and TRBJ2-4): DSGVTQTPKHLITATGQRVTLRCSPRSGDLSVYWYQQSLDQGLQFLIQYYNGEERAKGNILERFSAQQFPDLHSELNLSSLELGDSALYFCASSVEGGKGDRGRNEQYFGAGTRLSVL.

The CDR3 DNA follows: TGTGCCAGCAGGGACCGAATGAACGAGCAGTACTTC. Translation gives CASRDRMNEQYF. The chain employs TRBV6-6 and TRBJ2-5; D not resolved. The tail of the sequence fits TRBJ2-7 better, so the J call may be wrong. The CDR3 is made up of 12 amino acids. Per germline, CDR1 MNHNY and CDR2 SVGAGI (reference sequence).

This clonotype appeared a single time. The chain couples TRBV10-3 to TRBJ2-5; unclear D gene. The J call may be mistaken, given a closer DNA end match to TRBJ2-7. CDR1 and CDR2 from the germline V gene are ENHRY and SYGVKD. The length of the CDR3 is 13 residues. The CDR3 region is CAISESTRHEQYF. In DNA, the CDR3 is TGTGCCATCAGTGAGTCGACTCGGCACGAGCAGTACTTC.

The CDR3 region has the DNA TGTGCCAGCAGGGCCGGGACTAGCGTATACGAGCAGTACTTC. This encodes CASRAGTSVYEQYF. The chain combines TRBV7-9 with TRBJ2-7, with 10 bases matching TRBD2. CDR3 size: 14 residues. Unmatched junction bases numbered 6, after V lost 6 bases and J lost 4 bases. In germline, CDR1 is SEHNR, CDR2 FQNEAQ (reference sequence).

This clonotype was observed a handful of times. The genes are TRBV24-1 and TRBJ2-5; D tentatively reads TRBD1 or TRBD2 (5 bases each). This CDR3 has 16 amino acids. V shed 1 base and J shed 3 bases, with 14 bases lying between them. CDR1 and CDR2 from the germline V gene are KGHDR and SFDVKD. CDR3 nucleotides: TGTGCCACCAGTGATTTCCTTGGTGGGGGTGAAGAGACCCAGTACTTC. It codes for CATSDFLGGGEETQYF.

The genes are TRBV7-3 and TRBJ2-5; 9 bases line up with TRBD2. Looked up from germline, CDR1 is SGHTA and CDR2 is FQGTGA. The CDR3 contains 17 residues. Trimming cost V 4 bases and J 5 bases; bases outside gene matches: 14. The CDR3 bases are TGTGCCAGCAGCTCGCACGGACTAGCGAGAGAAGGCGAGACCCAGTACTTC. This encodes CASSSHGLAREGETQYF.

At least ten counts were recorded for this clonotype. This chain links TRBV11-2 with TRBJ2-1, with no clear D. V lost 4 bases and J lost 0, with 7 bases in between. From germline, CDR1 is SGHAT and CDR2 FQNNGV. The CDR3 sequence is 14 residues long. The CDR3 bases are TGTGCCAGCAGCTCAGCCAACTCCTACAATGAGCAGTTCTTC. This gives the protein CASSSANSYNEQFF.

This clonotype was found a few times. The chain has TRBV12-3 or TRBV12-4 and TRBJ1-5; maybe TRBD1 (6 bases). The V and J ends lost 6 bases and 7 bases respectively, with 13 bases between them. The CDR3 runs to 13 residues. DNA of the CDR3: TGTGCCAGCAGAGTAGGGGACAAACAGCCCCAGCATTTT. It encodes CASRVGDKQPQHF.

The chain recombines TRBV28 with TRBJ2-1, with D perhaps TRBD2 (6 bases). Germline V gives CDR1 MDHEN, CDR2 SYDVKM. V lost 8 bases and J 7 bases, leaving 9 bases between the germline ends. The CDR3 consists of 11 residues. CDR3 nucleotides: TGTGCCAGCTACAGCGGGAATGAGCAGTTCTTC. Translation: CASYSGNEQFF. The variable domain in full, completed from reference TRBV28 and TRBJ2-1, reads DVKVTQSSRYLVKRTGEKVFLECVQDMDHENMFWYRQDPGLGLRLIYFSYDVKMKEKGDIPEGYSVSREKKERFSLILESASTNQTSMYLCASYSGNEQFFGPGTRLTVL.

Here the CDR3 DNA reads TGTGCCAGCAGGGAACCGGGACACCAAGAGACCCAGTACTTC. Translated, it gives CASREPGHQETQYF. This rearrangement joins TRBV6-2 or TRBV6-3 to TRBJ2-5; the D gene could be TRBD1 or TRBD2 (5 bases each). CDR1 is MNHEY and CDR2 is SVGEGT in the germline V gene. The CDR3 sequence is 14 residues long. V was clipped by 6 bases and J by 0 bases, with 11 bases between them.

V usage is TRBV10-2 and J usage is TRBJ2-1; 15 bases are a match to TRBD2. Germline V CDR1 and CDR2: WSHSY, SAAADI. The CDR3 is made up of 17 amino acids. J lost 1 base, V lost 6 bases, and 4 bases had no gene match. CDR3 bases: TGCGCCAGCAGAGGGACTAGCGGGAGGTTGTCCTACAATGAGCAGTTCTTC. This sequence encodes CASRGTSGRLSYNEQFF.

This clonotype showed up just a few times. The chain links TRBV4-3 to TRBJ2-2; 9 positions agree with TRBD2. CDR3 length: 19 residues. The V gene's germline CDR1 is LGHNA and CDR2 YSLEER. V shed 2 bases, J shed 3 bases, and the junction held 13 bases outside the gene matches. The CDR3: CASSQLGGGRAFDTGELFF. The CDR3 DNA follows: TGCGCCAGCAGCCAACTCGGGGGCGGGAGGGCTTTCGACACCGGGGAGCTGTTTTTT.

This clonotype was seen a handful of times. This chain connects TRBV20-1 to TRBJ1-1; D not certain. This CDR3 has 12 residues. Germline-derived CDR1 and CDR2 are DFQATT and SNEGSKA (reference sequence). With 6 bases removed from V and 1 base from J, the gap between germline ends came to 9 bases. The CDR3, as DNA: TGCAGTGCGCAGACGGAGAACACTGAAGCTTTCTTT. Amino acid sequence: CSAQTENTEAFF.

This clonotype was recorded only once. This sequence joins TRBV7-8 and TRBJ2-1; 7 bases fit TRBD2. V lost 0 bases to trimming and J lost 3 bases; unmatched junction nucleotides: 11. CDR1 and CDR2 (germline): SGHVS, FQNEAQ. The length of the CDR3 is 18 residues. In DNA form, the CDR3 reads TGTGCCAGCAGCTTAGCGGCAGCACGGCTAGCGGTCTACAATGAGCAGTTCTTC. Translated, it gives CASSLAAARLAVYNEQFF.